These 15 T cell receptor beta chains originate from one sample sequenced in a study of blood T cell repertoires in COVID-19. Only in-frame clones appear in the TCRdb table, and some are missing; sequencing was by immunoSEQ multiplex PCR. The sample lists roughly 35,000 clones, more than 75% occurring once. Sequencing input: peripheral blood. These receptors all stem from a man between 65 and 79 years old with acute or convalescent COVID-19.

The V call is TRBV2, the J call TRBJ2-3; tentative D call: TRBD2 (6 bases). From germline, CDR1 is SNHLY and CDR2 FYNNEI. This CDR3 has 16 amino acids. The V gene lost 2 bases and the J gene lost 4 bases, with 16 bases spanning the gap. The CDR3 bases are TGTGCCAGCAGTGAAACTAGCCGATTAAAGGCAGATACGCAGTATTTT. Its translation is CASSETSRLKADTQYF.

This chain uses TRBV2 with TRBJ2-2; D possibly corresponds to TRBD1 (5 bases). The CDR3 extends over 14 amino acids. Per germline, CDR1 SNHLY and CDR2 FYNNEI. The V and J ends lost 3 bases and 1 base respectively, with 6 bases between them. The DNA of the CDR3 is TGTGCCAGCAGTGACCAGGGGAACACCGGGGAGCTGTTTTTT. Its translation is CASSDQGNTGELFF.

V gene TRBV12-3 or TRBV12-4 combines with J gene TRBJ1-5; D is uncertain. The CDR3 covers 13 residues. Trimming removed 8 bases from V and 0 bases from J, with 8 bases in between. The CDR3: CASAGSSNQPQHF. CDR3 DNA: TGTGCCAGCGCGGGTAGTAGCAATCAGCCCCAGCATTTT.

This clone was detected once. The chain joins TRBV27 to TRBJ2-7, with 9 bases identical to TRBD2. This CDR3 region has 15 residues. With 3 bases clipped from V and 3 bases from J, the junction kept 6 bases outside the gene matches. In germline, CDR1 is MNHEY, CDR2 SMNVEV (reference sequence). The CDR3 DNA reads TGTGCCAGCAGTTTTCGCGTAGCGGGGGACTACGAGCAGTACTTC. Amino acid sequence: CASSFRVAGDYEQYF.

The chain links TRBV30 to TRBJ1-5; 8 nucleotides agree with TRBD1. The germline gives CDR1 GTSNPN, CDR2 SVGIG (reference sequence). The CDR3 has 13 residues. The junction had 4 bases not matched to a gene; V was cut back by 3 bases and J by 6 bases. CDR3 sequence: CAWSAGGGQPQHF. The CDR3 coding sequence is TGTGCCTGGAGCGCAGGGGGCGGTCAGCCCCAGCATTTT.

CDR3 in DNA: TGTGCCAGCAGTTACTCATCAGGGGGCGGGAGAGAGACCCAGTACTTC. It specifies CASSYSSGGGRETQYF. The J gene is TRBJ2-5, the V gene TRBV6-2 or TRBV6-3, with D maybe TRBD1 (8 bases). The ends were cut back, 0 bases at V and 4 bases at J, with 15 bases in the middle. CDR3 length: 16 amino acids. CDR1 is MNHEY and CDR2 is SVGEGT in the germline V gene.

The CDR3 here is CASSSGLAGGEKLFF. CDR3 nucleotides: TGCGCCAGCAGCTCCGGTCTGGCCGGGGGTGAAAAACTGTTTTTT. The chain joins TRBV5-1 to TRBJ1-4; D perhaps matches TRBD1 (5 bases). With 3 bases removed from V and 7 bases from J, the gap between germline ends came to 16 bases. Germline CDR1 SGHRS, CDR2 YFSETQ. This CDR3 has 15 amino acids.

CDR3 in DNA: TGTGCCAGTAATCCCGGGACACAAAACTACGAGCAGTACTTC. Its translation: CASNPGTQNYEQYF. The rearrangement links TRBV19 to TRBJ2-7, with D tentatively TRBD1 (6 bases). Germline V gene lookup returns CDR1 LNHDA and CDR2 SQIVND (reference sequence). There are 14 residues in the CDR3. Trimming took 7 bases from V and 3 from J, leaving 16 bases between them.

The table lists this clone with a count of one. V and J are TRBV10-3 and TRBJ2-5; 11 nucleotides align to TRBD2. CDR3 size: 13 residues. From germline, CDR1 is ENHRY and CDR2 SYGVKD. J gave up 1 base and V 11 bases, and 3 bases lay outside the gene matches. The CDR3 protein is CAVSGRAQETQYF. In DNA, the CDR3 is TGTGCCGTTAGCGGGAGGGCCCAAGAGACCCAGTACTTC.

The chain is built from TRBV9 and TRBJ2-5; 7 bases fit TRBD1. Germline V lookup: CDR1 SGDLS, CDR2 YYNGEE. V lost 2 bases to trimming and J lost 3 bases; unmatched junction nucleotides: 1. The CDR3 is made up of 13 amino acids. CDR3 in amino acids: CASSVGTEETQYF. CDR3 in DNA: TGTGCCAGCAGCGTCGGGACAGAAGAGACCCAGTACTTC.

The chain combines TRBV4-3 with TRBJ2-7; 10 bases fit TRBD1. With V trimmed by 4 bases and J by 4 bases, 7 bases remained unmatched. The CDR3 length is 15 residues. Germline values: CDR1 LGHNA, CDR2 YSLEER. CDR3 loop: CASSPDRGQGYEQYF. Here the CDR3 DNA reads TGCGCCAGCAGCCCCGACAGGGGGCAGGGGTACGAGCAGTACTTC.

This clone was picked up one time. This sequence joins TRBV28 and TRBJ1-5; possible D gene TRBD1, 6 bases. Germline V CDR1 and CDR2: MDHEN, SYDVKM. V lost 6 bases and J 6 bases, leaving 15 bases between the germline ends. The CDR3 loop spans 14 amino acids. CDR3 in amino acids: CASRESGGGQPQHF. Written as DNA, the CDR3 is TGTGCCAGCAGAGAATCGGGGGGCGGTCAGCCCCAGCATTTT.

By share, this clone counts as medium-sized. The rearrangement joins TRBV10-1 to TRBJ2-1, with 14 bases lining up with TRBD2. Germline V gene lookup returns CDR1 WNHNN and CDR2 SYGVQD (reference sequence). V shed 0 bases, J shed 7 bases, and the junction held 2 bases outside the gene matches. The CDR3 sequence is 16 residues long. The DNA of the CDR3 is TGCGCCAGCAGTGAGTCGACTAGCGGGAGGGGGAATGAGCAGTTCTTC. It encodes CASSESTSGRGNEQFF.

By proportion, this clone is medium-sized. The V and J genes are TRBV6-4 and TRBJ2-2; tentatively, D is TRBD1 (6 bases). V lost 7 bases and J lost 1, with 13 bases in between. This CDR3 spans 15 amino acids. CDR1 is MRHNA, CDR2 SNTAGT, per germline. The CDR3 DNA reads as TGTGCCAGCATAAAGTCCAGGGGGAACACCGGGGAGCTGTTTTTT. This gives the protein CASIKSRGNTGELFF.

This clone is a singleton in its sample. This chain connects TRBV27 to TRBJ1-5; possibly TRBD1 for D (5 bases). The CDR3 spans 14 residues. Deletions cut 7 bases from V and 7 bases from J, with 17 bases between. CDR1 and CDR2 (germline): MNHEY, SMNVEV (reference sequence). The CDR3 loop reads CASTRSGRNQPQHF. For the CDR3, the DNA is TGTGCCAGCACCCGCTCAGGGAGGAACCAGCCCCAGCATTTT.